The sequence of this T cell receptor beta chain was determined in a study of blood T cell repertoires in COVID-19. Measured with immunoSEQ multiplex PCR; TCRdb has only the in-frame clones, and not every one. The table lists about 400,000 clones, around 89% of them singletons, with more than 1% in the top ten. The CDR3 is made up of 13 amino acids. CDR1 and CDR2 (germline): SGHDT, YYEEEE. The V end was cut by 2 bases, the J end by 7 bases, with 7 bases between. This chain joins TRBV5-6 and TRBJ1-6; D unclear. The clonotype was recovered from a man aged 35 to 55 with acute or convalescent COVID-19. The specimen sequenced was peripheral blood. The CDR3 DNA sequence: TGTGCCAGCAGCTTTGGGCCAAATTCACCCCTCCACTTT. This translates into CASSFGPNSPLHF.